This is a list of T cell receptor beta chains from one sample in a study of follicular helper T cells after annual influenza vaccination. Clones were sequenced by immunoSEQ multiplex PCR, and TCRdb holds only the in-frame ones, with some missing. The data hold 10,000 to 15,000 clones, with roughly 78% observed a single time. The material was CXCR5- memory CD4+ T cells sorted from blood, obtained on the day of influenza vaccination. These receptors were collected from an adult who received the influenza vaccine. The CDR3 runs from the conserved cysteine through the conserved F or W. D genes are given only for firm matches. Rows give clone size only sometimes, using once, few, many, or a class for an expanded clone.

V gene	D gene	J gene	clone size	CDR3 DNA	CDR3 protein
TRBV29-1	.	TRBJ2-1	.	TGCAGCGTTGACACCTTCGGGGGTGTGGCTGAGCAGTTCTTC	CSVDTFGGVAEQFF
TRBV7-9	TRBD1	TRBJ1-4	.	TGTGCCAGCAGCGGGACAGGGAAAAGAGGTGAAAAACTGTTTTTT	CASSGTGKRGEKLFF
TRBV6-1	.	TRBJ1-2	.	TGTGCCAGCAGTGAAAACAGGGACTATGGCTACACCTTC	CASSENRDYGYTF
TRBV25-1	.	TRBJ1-1	.	TGTGCCAGCAGTGAATGGGGGGACACTGAAGCTTTCTTT	CASSEWGDTEAFF
TRBV27	.	TRBJ2-3	.	TGTGCCAGCAAACCCGGGATATTCCCAGATACGCAGTATTTT	CASKPGIFPDTQYF
TRBV5-1	.	TRBJ1-6	.	TGCGCCAGCAGCTTGGGACAAGATAATTCACCCCTCCACTTT	CASSLGQDNSPLHF
TRBV18	.	TRBJ1-2	.	TGTGCCAGCTCACGGATTGAATCGGGACAAGAAGACTATGGCTACACCTTC	CASSRIESGQEDYGYTF
TRBV18	.	TRBJ2-5	.	TGTGCCAGCTCACCACCGGCAGGTGGGCTGGGCGAGACCCAGTACTTC	CASSPPAGGLGETQYF
TRBV6-6	.	TRBJ1-4	.	TGTGCCAGCAGCCTACTCGACGCTAATGAAAAACTGTTTTTT	CASSLLDANEKLFF
TRBV7-3	.	TRBJ2-3	.	TGTGCCAGCAGCTTAAGGGACACAGATACGCAGTATTTT	CASSLRDTDTQYF
TRBV19	.	TRBJ2-7	.	TGTGCCAGTAGTATTGTGCCATACTCCTACGAGCAGTACTTC	CASSIVPYSYEQYF
TRBV18	.	TRBJ1-1	.	TGTGCCAGCTCACCGAAGCCAGGGCTAAGCACTGAAGCTTTCTTT	CASSPKPGLSTEAFF
TRBV15	TRBD1	TRBJ1-5	.	TGTGCCACCAGCAGGCTGAGGGGGCTCAACCAGCCCCAGCATTTT	CATSRLRGLNQPQHF
TRBV5-1	TRBD1	TRBJ1-1	.	TGCGCCAGCAGCTCGGGACAGCTGAACACTGAAGCTTTCTTT	CASSSGQLNTEAFF
TRBV11-2	.	TRBJ2-1	.	TGTGCCAGCAGCTCACGGCGCGGCCGACTAGGGAGTTCCTACAATGAGCAGTTCTTC	CASSSRRGRLGSSYNEQFF
TRBV7-2	TRBD1	TRBJ2-2	.	TGTGCCAGCAGCAGCACCGGGACAGCCATAACCGGGGAGCTGTTTTTT	CASSSTGTAITGELFF
TRBV4-2	TRBD2	TRBJ2-5	.	TGTGCCAGCAGCCAGTGGGCTAGCGGGGGGAACCAAGAGACCCAGTACTTC	CASSQWASGGNQETQYF
TRBV5-5	.	TRBJ1-5	few	TGTGCCAGCAGCTACGGACCGGCCAGCAATCAGCCCCAGCATTTT	CASSYGPASNQPQHF
TRBV10-3	.	TRBJ1-6	.	TGTGCCATCAGTGAGGGGACACCTAACTATAATTCACCCCTCCACTTT	CAISEGTPNYNSPLHF
TRBV25-1	TRBD1	TRBJ1-2	.	TGTGCCAGCAGTGATCCTACAGGGGGCGATGGCTACACCTTC	CASSDPTGGDGYTF
TRBV10-3	.	TRBJ1-3	.	TGTGCCATCAGAAAAGAGTCGGGTGGAAACACCATATATTTT	CAIRKESGGNTIYF
TRBV5-8	.	TRBJ1-5	.	TGTGCCAGCAATTCAGGGGGCAATCAGCCCCAGCATTTT	CASNSGGNQPQHF
TRBV5-4	.	TRBJ2-3	.	TGTGCCAGCAGCCTCCCCGGCCCCAAAGATACGCAGTATTTT	CASSLPGPKDTQYF
TRBV10-3	.	TRBJ1-6	.	TGTGCCATCAGCCGGGACATAATTCCCCCAAATTCACCCCTCCACTTT	CAISRDIIPPNSPLHF
TRBV7-9	.	TRBJ1-5	few	TGTGCCTTGGGGACTAACAATCAGCCCCAGCATTTT	CALGTNNQPQHF
TRBV6-1	.	TRBJ2-3	.	TGTGCCAGCAGCTCCCCCCGAGGGCGGACAGATACGCAGTATTTT	CASSSPRGRTDTQYF
TRBV19	TRBD1	TRBJ2-7	.	TGTGCCAGTAGTAGCACGGGACAGGGAAACGAGCAGTACTTC	CASSSTGQGNEQYF
TRBV6-6	.	TRBJ1-5	.	TGTGCCAGCAGCCCTTTGAGGCGAGCCCAGCCCCAGCATTTT	CASSPLRRAQPQHF
TRBV10-3	TRBD2	TRBJ2-5	.	TGTGCCATCAGGGCCAGGGAGGGGTCGGGGGAGACCCAGTACTTC	CAIRAREGSGETQYF
TRBV6-5	.	TRBJ2-5	.	TGTGCCAGCAGAGGGGGGCCCTTGAGAGAGACCCAGTACTTC	CASRGGPLRETQYF
TRBV7-9	.	TRBJ2-2	.	TGTGCCAGCAAATGGCGGGACAGCTACACCGGGGAGCTGTTTTTT	CASKWRDSYTGELFF
TRBV14	.	TRBJ2-6	.	TGTGCCGTTCGACAGGCTGGGGCCAACGTCCTGACTTTC	CAVRQAGANVLTF
TRBV2	.	TRBJ2-3	.	TGTGCCAGCAGTGAAGCGAGGGCCCGGGTGGCAGATACGCAGTATTTT	CASSEARARVADTQYF
TRBV7-9	.	TRBJ1-1	.	TGTGCCAGCAGCTTTGAATGGGGGAGCACTGAAGCTTTCTTT	CASSFEWGSTEAFF
TRBV6-5	.	TRBJ1-5	.	TGTGCCAGCAGTTACCTTGGACAGCGGAATCAGCCCCAGCATTTT	CASSYLGQRNQPQHF
TRBV4-2	.	TRBJ1-1	.	TGTGCCAGCAGCCAAGACAGGGGTCCCCTCACTGAAGCTTTCTTT	CASSQDRGPLTEAFF
TRBV9	.	TRBJ1-4	.	TGTGCCAGCAGCGGAGGGGGAGTGAATTTGAATGAAAAACTGTTTTTT	CASSGGGVNLNEKLFF
TRBV4-3	TRBD1	TRBJ2-1	.	TGCGCCAGCAGCCAAGGGCGACAGGGGAACAATGAGCAGTTCTTC	CASSQGRQGNNEQFF
TRBV18	TRBD2	TRBJ2-5	.	TGTGCCAGCTCACCCACTAGCGGGGGGGCCGAGACCCAGTACTTC	CASSPTSGGAETQYF
TRBV7-9	TRBD1	TRBJ2-7	.	TGTGCCAGCAGACCACAGGGGGCCGGAGAGCAGTACTTC	CASRPQGAGEQYF
TRBV9	.	TRBJ2-3	.	TGTGCCAGCAGCGTATCAAGTGAGGATACGCAGTATTTT	CASSVSSEDTQYF
TRBV6-4	.	TRBJ1-3	.	TGTGCCAGCAGCGCAGGACCTGGAAACACCATATATTTT	CASSAGPGNTIYF
TRBV10-3	.	TRBJ1-5	few	TGTGCCATCAGTGAGTCTCTGACAGTCAATCAGCCCCAGCATTTT	CAISESLTVNQPQHF
TRBV6-5	TRBD1	TRBJ2-7	few	TGTGCCAGCAGTTCCAGGGGGCCCAAGCAGTACTTC	CASSSRGPKQYF
TRBV7-2	.	TRBJ2-1	.	TGTGCCAGCAGCTTTATCGCGTACTCCTACAATGAGCAGTTCTTC	CASSFIAYSYNEQFF
TRBV11-3	TRBD1	TRBJ1-6	few	TGTGCCAGCAGCTTCAGACAGGGGCTATCACCCCTCCACTTT	CASSFRQGLSPLHF